The count of the clone carrying this T cell receptor (beta chain) is one. This CDR3 is built from 14 residues. Germline CDR1 is KGHSH and CDR2 is LQKENI. The junction had 2 bases not matched to a gene; V was cut back by 2 bases and J by 4 bases. The table came from immunoSEQ multiplex PCR; TCRdb's copy has only in-frame clones and leaves some out. The table lists some 83,000 clones, about four fifths of them singletons. The data stem from a study of blood T cell repertoires in COVID-19. The wider study: T cells, B-cell-depleted T cells, or PBMCs provided the cDNA or gDNA that served as material.

The clonotype was recovered from a man at least 80 years old with acute or convalescent COVID-19. The J gene is TRBJ2-5, the V gene TRBV18, with 9 bases fitting TRBD1. The specimen sequenced was peripheral blood. The CDR3 here is CASSPNRGRETQYF. For the CDR3, the DNA is TGTGCCAGCTCACCAAACAGGGGGCGAGAGACCCAGTACTTC. Looking up the rest from reference TRBV18 and TRBJ2-5 gives the full variable domain: NAGVMQNPRHLVRRRGQEARLRCSPMKGHSHVYWYRQLPEEGLKFMVYLQKENIIDESGMPKERFSAEFPKEGPSILRIQQVVRGDSAAYFCASSPNRGRETQYFGPGTRLLVL.